Below, one T cell receptor beta chain is given with its context. The antigen it recognizes is unknown. No base quality information exists; no much larger clone differs at one position. These data originate in a study of T cell repertoires in cytomegalovirus infection (dated 2019 in TCRdb). Regarding the complete study: The HLA type of each donor mattered for the analysis, because public TCR beta signatures pointed to carriage of CMV infection along with the matching HLA type. Findings and caveats that apply to the study as a whole: In both this cohort and an independent cohort of a few hundred donors, the cumulative frequency of public TCR beta family members distinguished carriers of CMV infection plus the relevant HLA type. The ex vivo response was dominated by HLA-C-restricted CMV-specific TCR beta clonotypes, which also provided the single most frequent clonotype in two of eight donors.

The CDR1 and CDR2 encoded by the germline V gene are MGHRA and YSYEKL. Compared with germline, V lacks 3 bases and J lacks 4 bases; bases without a gene match: 2. The CDR3 holds 15 amino acids from the cysteine to the phenylalanine. Solely the CDR3 DNA is kept, with 45 bases framed from the first base. TCRdb records Illumina HiSeq 1500 as the sequencer. TCRdb trimmed the raw reads at Q25, called clones with MiXCR and kept productive beta chains. Each record represents a unique CDR3 protein, reported with the most common genes and DNA among its rows. This sample gives 150,000 to 200,000 distinct CDR3 sequences in total; approximately 30% of them show up just once. The ten largest clonotypes hold 30% to 35% of the sample.

The rearrangement combines TRBV4-1 with TRBJ2-1, and TRBD2 matches 11 of the central bases. The clonotype was recovered from a human donor in good health (CMV status not recorded). Some clones in this sample may be carry-over from other donors' samples. The specimen was PBMCs. The CDR3 protein is CASSHSGGAYNEQFF. The nucleotide sequence reads TGCGCCAGCAGCCATAGCGGGGGGGCTTACAATGAGCAGTTCTTC.